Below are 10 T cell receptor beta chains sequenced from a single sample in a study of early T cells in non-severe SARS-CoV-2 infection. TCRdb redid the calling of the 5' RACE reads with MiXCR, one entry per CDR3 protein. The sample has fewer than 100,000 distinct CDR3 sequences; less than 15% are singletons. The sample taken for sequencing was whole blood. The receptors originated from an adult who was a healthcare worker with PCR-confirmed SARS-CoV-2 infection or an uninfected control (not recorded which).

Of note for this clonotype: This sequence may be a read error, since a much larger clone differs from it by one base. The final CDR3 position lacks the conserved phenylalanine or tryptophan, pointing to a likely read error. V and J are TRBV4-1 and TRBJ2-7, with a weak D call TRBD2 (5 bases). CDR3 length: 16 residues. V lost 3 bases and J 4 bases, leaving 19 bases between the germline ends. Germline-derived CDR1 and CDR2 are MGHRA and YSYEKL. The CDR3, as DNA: TGCGCCAGCAGCCAGCCCGGGGTGACGAATTTTTACGAGCAGTACTCC. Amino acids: CASSQPGVTNFYEQYS.

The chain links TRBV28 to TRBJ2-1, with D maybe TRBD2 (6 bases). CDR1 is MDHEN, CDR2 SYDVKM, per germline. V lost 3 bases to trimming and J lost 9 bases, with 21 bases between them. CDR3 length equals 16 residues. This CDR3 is CASSLYRDSSSGEQFF. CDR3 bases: TGTGCCAGCAGTTTGTATAGGGACTCTTCCAGCGGTGAGCAGTTCTTC.

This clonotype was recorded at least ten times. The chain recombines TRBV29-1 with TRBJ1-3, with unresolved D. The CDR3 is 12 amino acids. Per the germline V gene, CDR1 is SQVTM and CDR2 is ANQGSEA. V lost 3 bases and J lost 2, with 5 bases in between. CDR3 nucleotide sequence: TGCAGCGTTGAGGGAGCTGGAAACACCATATATTTT. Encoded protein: CSVEGAGNTIYF.

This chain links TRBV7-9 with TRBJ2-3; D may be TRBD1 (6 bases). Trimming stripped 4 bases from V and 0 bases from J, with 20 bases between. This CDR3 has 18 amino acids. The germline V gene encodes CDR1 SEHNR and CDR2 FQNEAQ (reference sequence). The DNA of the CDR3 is TGTGCCAGCAGCTCCCGGACAGTCTCCATTCGTAGCACAGATACGCAGTATTTT. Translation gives CASSSRTVSIRSTDTQYF. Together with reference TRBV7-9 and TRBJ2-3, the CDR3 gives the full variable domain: DTGVSQNPRHKITKRGQNVTFRCDPISEHNRLYWYRQTLGQGPEFLTYFQNEAQLEKSRLLSDRFSAERPKGSFSTLEIQRTEQGDSAMYLCASSSRTVSIRSTDTQYFGPGTRLTVL.

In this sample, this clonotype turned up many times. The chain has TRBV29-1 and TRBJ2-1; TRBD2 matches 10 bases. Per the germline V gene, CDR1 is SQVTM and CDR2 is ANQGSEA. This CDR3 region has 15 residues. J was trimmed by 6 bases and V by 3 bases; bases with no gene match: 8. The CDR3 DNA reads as TGCAGCGTTGATCAGGTAGCGGGGGGACCCAATGAGCAGTTCTTC. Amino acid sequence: CSVDQVAGGPNEQFF.

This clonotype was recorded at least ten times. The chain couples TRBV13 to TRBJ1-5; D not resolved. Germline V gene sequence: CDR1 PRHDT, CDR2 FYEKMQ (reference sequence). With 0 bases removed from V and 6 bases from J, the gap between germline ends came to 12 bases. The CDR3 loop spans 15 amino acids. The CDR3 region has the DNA TGTGCCAGCAGCTTAGGCGGAGGCCCTATTCAGCCCCAGCATTTT. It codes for CASSLGGGPIQPQHF.

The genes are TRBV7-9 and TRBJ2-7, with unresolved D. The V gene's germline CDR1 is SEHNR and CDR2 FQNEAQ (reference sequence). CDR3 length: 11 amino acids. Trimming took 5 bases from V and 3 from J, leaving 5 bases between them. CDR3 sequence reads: CASSPDYEQYF. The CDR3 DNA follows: TGTGCCAGCAGCCCAGACTACGAGCAGTACTTC.

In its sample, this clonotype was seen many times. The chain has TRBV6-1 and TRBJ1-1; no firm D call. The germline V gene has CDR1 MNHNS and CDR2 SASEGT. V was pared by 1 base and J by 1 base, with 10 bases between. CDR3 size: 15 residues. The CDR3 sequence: CASSEGVLGNTEAFF. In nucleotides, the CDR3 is TGTGCCAGCAGTGAAGGTGTTCTCGGGAACACTGAAGCTTTCTTT.

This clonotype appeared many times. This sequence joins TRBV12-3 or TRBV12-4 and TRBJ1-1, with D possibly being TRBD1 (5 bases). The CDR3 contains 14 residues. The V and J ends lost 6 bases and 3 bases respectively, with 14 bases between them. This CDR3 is CASSPNTGYTEAFF. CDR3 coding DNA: TGTGCCAGCAGCCCCAACACAGGATACACTGAAGCTTTCTTT.

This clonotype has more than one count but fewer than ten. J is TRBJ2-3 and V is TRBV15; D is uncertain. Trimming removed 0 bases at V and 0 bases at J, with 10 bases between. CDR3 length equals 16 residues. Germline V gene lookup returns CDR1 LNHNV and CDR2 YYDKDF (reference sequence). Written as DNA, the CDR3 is TGTGCCACCAGCAGAGATTGGCAGAGTAGCACAGATACGCAGTATTTT. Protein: CATSRDWQSSTDTQYF.